The 2 T cell receptor beta chains below all came from one sample that was sequenced in a study of glioma-infiltrating T cells. Amplification of TCR alpha and beta CDR3 regions from RNA used iRepertoire nested multiplex PCR. Each CDR3 protein gets one entry after TCRdb re-called the multiplex PCR reads with MiXCR. In the table there are around 190,000 distinct CDR3 sequences, over 40% of which are singletons. Sample: glioma tissue, nonneoplastic brain tissue, or PBMCs (not recorded which). The receptor source for this set is a human donor with low-grade glioma or glioblastoma, undergoing nonglioma brain surgery, or in good health (not recorded which).

With respect to this clonotype: A much larger clonotype is one base distant, so this may be a read error. This chain uses TRBV28 with TRBJ2-1; no firm D call. The germline gives CDR1 MDHEN, CDR2 SYDVKM. There are 14 residues in the CDR3. DNA of the CDR3: TGTGCCAGCAGTTTTCCTGGCCGGGTGAGTGAGAAGTTCTTC. This sequence encodes CASSFPGRVSEKFF. Full variable domain (outside the CDR3, taken from reference TRBV28 and TRBJ2-1): DVKVTQSSRYLVKRTGEKVFLECVQDMDHENMFWYRQDPGLGLRLIYFSYDVKMKEKGDIPEGYSVSREKKERFSLILESASTNQTSMYLCASSFPGRVSEKFFGPGTRLTVL.

For this clonotype: A junction boundary mismatches the germline segment, possibly from a read error. This chain connects TRBV20-1 to TRBJ2-5, with TRBD1 matching 11 bases. Germline CDR1 reads DFQATT; CDR2 reads SNEGSKA (reference sequence). There are 14 residues in the CDR3. In DNA, the CDR3 is TGCAGTGCACGACCCGGACAGGGGGCAGAGACCAAGTACTTC. It specifies CSARPGQGAETKYF.